This TCR beta chain was identified in a study of early T cells in non-severe SARS-CoV-2 infection. Broader study findings: The matching step, a VDJdb search, favored anti-spike CD8 responses and missed private and CD4 specificities.

Unique molecular identifiers were affixed to single, distinct cDNA molecules. TCRdb independently ran MiXCR on the 5' RACE reads; one entry per CDR3 protein. The sample records tens of thousands of distinct CDR3 sequences, 12% being singletons. Note on this clonotype: The antigen is not known.

The CDR3 extends over 16 amino acids. V lost 3 bases to trimming and J lost 1 base; unmatched junction nucleotides: 3. The sample consisted of whole blood. The source is an adult who was a healthcare worker with PCR-confirmed SARS-CoV-2 infection or an uninfected control (not recorded which). The chain combines TRBV12-3 or TRBV12-4 with TRBJ2-3, with 11 nucleotides matching TRBD2. DNA for the CDR3: TGTGCCAGCAGTTTCCCGGGACTAGCGGGCACAGATACGCAGTATTTT. Translation: CASSFPGLAGTDTQYF.